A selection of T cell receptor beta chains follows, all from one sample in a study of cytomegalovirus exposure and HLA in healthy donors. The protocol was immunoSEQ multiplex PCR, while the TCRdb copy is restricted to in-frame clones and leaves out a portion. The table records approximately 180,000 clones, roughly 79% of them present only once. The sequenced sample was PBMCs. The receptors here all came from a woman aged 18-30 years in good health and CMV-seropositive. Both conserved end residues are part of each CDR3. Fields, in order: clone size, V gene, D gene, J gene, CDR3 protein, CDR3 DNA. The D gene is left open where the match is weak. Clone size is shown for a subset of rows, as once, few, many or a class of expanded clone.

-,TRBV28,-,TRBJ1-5,CASSFQGGVQPQHF,TGTGCCAGCAGTTTTCAAGGGGGGGTCCAGCCCCAGCATTTT
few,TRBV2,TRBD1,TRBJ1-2,CASGDREDVFRYGYTF,TGTGCCAGCGGGGACAGGGAGGACGTTTTTCGTTATGGCTACACCTTC
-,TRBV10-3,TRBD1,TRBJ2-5,CAIATGAQETQYF,TGTGCCATTGCGACAGGGGCCCAAGAGACCCAGTACTTC
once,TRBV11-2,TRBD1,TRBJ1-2,CASSLGWDRDRRLGYTF,TGTGCCAGCAGCTTGGGATGGGACAGGGATCGTCGCCTTGGCTACACCTTC
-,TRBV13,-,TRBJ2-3,CASSSGLASDTQYF,TGTGCCAGCAGCTCCGGGCTAGCGTCAGATACGCAGTATTTT
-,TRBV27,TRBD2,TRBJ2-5,CASSPTGTSGEETQYF,TGTGCCAGCAGTCCGACCGGGACTAGCGGGGAGGAAACCCAGTACTTC
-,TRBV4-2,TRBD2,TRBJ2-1,CASSPRLAGGQNEQFF,TGTGCCAGCAGCCCCCGACTAGCGGGGGGGCAGAATGAGCAGTTCTTC
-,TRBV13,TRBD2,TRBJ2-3,CASSLAGGPIGDTQYF,TGTGCCAGCAGCTTAGCGGGGGGGCCTATTGGGGATACGCAGTATTTT
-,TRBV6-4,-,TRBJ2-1,CASSESAGFYNEQFF,TGTGCCAGCAGTGAATCGGCGGGATTCTACAATGAGCAGTTCTTC
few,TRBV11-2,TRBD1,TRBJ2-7,CASSLGTGFYEQYF,TGTGCCAGCAGCTTAGGGACAGGGTTCTACGAGCAGTACTTC
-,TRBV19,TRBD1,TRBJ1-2,CASTLTGGRAGYTF,TGTGCCAGTACCCTGACAGGGGGCAGAGCTGGCTACACCTTC
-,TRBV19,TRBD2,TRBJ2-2,CASSIRALLAGGPHIGELFF,TGTGCCAGTAGTATAAGGGCCTTACTAGCGGGGGGGCCCCACATCGGGGAGCTGTTTTTT
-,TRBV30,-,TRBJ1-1,CAWKPGEGGGAFF,TGTGCCTGGAAACCCGGGGAGGGAGGTGGAGCTTTCTTT
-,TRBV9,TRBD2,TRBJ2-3,CASSPGSGYTDTQYF,TGTGCCAGCAGCCCAGGTAGCGGGTACACAGATACGCAGTATTTT
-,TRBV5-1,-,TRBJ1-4,CASSLVGGPPNEKLFF,TGCGCCAGCAGCTTGGTTGGGGGCCCCCCAAATGAAAAACTGTTTTTT
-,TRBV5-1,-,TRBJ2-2,CASSLGAGGTGELFF,TGCGCCAGCAGCTTGGGTGCCGGGGGAACCGGGGAGCTGTTTTTT
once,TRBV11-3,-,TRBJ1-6,CASSFPVTPGTLHF,TGTGCCAGCAGTTTTCCCGTAACCCCAGGGACCCTCCACTTT
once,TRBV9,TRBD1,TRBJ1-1,CASSAPGQGYTEAFF,TGTGCCAGCAGCGCTCCGGGACAGGGGTACACTGAAGCTTTCTTT
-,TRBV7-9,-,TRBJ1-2,CSSSLDGGVYGYTF,TGTTCCAGCAGCTTAGATGGGGGGGTCTATGGCTACACCTTC
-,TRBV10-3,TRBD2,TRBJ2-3,CAISEAGGAFTDTQYF,TGTGCCATCAGTGAAGCGGGGGGGGCTTTCACAGATACGCAGTATTTT
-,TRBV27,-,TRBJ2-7,CASRTTVAYEQYF,TGTGCCAGCAGAACGACAGTGGCCTACGAGCAGTACTTC
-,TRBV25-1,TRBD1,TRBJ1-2,CASTPGQGAAGYTF,TGTGCCAGTACTCCGGGACAGGGGGCCGCTGGCTACACCTTC
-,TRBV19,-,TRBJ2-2,CASSMGQWELFF,TGTGCCAGTAGTATGGGGCAATGGGAGCTGTTTTTT
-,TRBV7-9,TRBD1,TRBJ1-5,CASSPSWGQGLNQPQHF,TGTGCCAGCAGCCCCTCGTGGGGACAGGGCCTCAATCAGCCCCAGCATTTT
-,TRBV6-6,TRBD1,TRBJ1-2,CASSSGTGSENYGYTF,TGTGCCAGCAGTTCCGGGACAGGTTCTGAAAACTATGGCTACACCTTC
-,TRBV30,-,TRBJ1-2,CAWSWAQGRYGYTF,TGTGCCTGGAGTTGGGCACAGGGACGGTATGGCTACACCTTC
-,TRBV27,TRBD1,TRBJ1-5,CASSEGTGLSNQPQHF,TGTGCCAGCAGTGAAGGGACAGGCCTTAGCAATCAGCCCCAGCATTTT
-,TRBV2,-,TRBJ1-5,CASTRGRRYSNQPQHF,TGTGCCAGCACTAGGGGTCGAAGATATAGCAATCAGCCCCAGCATTTT
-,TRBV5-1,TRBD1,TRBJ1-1,CASSFRTGNTEAFF,TGCGCCAGCAGCTTCCGGACAGGGAACACTGAAGCTTTCTTT
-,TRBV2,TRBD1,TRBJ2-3,CAIYRGRTDTQYF,TGTGCCATCTACAGGGGGCGCACAGATACGCAGTATTTT
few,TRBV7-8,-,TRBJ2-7,CASSLRARGYEQYF,TGTGCCAGCAGCTTAAGGGCTCGGGGGTACGAGCAGTACTTC
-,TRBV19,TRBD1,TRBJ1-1,CASSIAGQGLNTEAFF,TGTGCCAGTAGTATCGCCGGACAGGGATTGAACACTGAAGCTTTCTTT
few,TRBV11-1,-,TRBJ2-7,CASSPMISYEQYF,TGTGCCAGCAGCCCAATGATCAGTTACGAGCAGTACTTC
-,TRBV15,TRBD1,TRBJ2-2,CATSMTRTGGSTGELFF,TGTGCCACCAGCATGACAAGGACAGGGGGGTCCACCGGGGAGCTGTTTTTT
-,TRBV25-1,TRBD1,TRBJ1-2,CASSELAGPDRGHGYTF,TGTGCCAGCAGTGAACTCGCGGGCCCCGACAGGGGACATGGCTACACCTTC
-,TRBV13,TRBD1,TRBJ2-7,CASSPRGQGVYEQYF,TGTGCCAGCAGCCCCAGGGGACAGGGGGTATACGAGCAGTACTTC
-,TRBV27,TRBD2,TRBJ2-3,CASSLRAGGYPDTQYF,TGTGCCAGCAGTTTACGGGCGGGGGGGTACCCAGATACGCAGTATTTT
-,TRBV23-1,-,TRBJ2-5,CASRPTGTRETQYF,TGCGCCAGCAGACCAACAGGAACCCGGGAGACCCAGTACTTC
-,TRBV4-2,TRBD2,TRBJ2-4,CASSQDLVAGGPRVSIQYF,TGTGCCAGCAGCCAAGATTTGGTAGCGGGGGGGCCGAGGGTTAGCATTCAGTACTTC
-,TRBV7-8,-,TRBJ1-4,CASSSRRITNEKLFF,TGTGCCAGCAGCTCTCGGAGAATAACTAATGAAAAACTGTTTTTT
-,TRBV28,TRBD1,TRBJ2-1,CASSLYRTGGSYNEQFF,TGTGCCAGCAGTTTATATCGGACAGGGGGCTCCTACAATGAGCAGTTCTTC
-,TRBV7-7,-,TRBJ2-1,CASSLGGGYGNEQFF,TGTGCTAGCAGCTTAGGGGGAGGCTACGGGAATGAGCAGTTCTTC
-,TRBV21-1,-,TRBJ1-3,CASSKTNRERGNTIYF,TGTGCCAGCAGCAAAACCAACAGGGAGAGGGGAAACACCATATATTTT
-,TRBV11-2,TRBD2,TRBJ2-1,CASSPIFTGGATNEQFF,TGTGCCAGCAGCCCTATCTTTACGGGGGGGGCCACAAATGAGCAGTTCTTC
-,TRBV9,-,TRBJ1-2,CASSVGAGGRGYGYTF,TGTGCCAGCAGCGTAGGGGCGGGGGGGCGGGGGTATGGCTACACCTTC
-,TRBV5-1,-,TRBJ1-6,CASSLEPGSYNSPLHF,TGCGCCAGCAGCTTGGAGCCGGGCTCCTATAATTCACCCCTCCACTTT
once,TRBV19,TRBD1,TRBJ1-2,CASSFADRGDHYGYTF,TGTGCCAGTAGTTTTGCGGACAGGGGAGACCACTATGGCTACACCTTC
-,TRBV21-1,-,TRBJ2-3,CASSVPLSGDTQYF,TGTGCCAGCAGCGTACCACTGAGTGGAGATACGCAGTATTTT
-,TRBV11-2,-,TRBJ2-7,CASRSPRTYEQYF,TGTGCCAGCAGATCACCGAGGACCTACGAGCAGTACTTC
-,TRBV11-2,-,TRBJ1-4,CASSQARGGEKLFF,TGTGCCAGCAGCCAAGCTAGGGGAGGGGAAAAACTGTTTTTT
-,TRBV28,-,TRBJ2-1,CASSLYLQPYNEQFF,TGTGCCAGCAGTTTATATCTACAGCCTTACAATGAGCAGTTCTTC
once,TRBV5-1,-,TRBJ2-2,CASSTHGGELFF,TGCGCCAGCAGCACGCACGGCGGGGAGCTGTTTTTT
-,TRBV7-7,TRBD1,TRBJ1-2,CCWAGQGLYGYTF,TGTTGTTGGGCGGGACAGGGACTCTATGGCTACACCTTC
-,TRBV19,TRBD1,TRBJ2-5,CASTTTRGGRETQYF,TGTGCCAGTACCACAACCCGAGGGGGCCGAGAGACCCAGTACTTC
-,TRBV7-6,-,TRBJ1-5,CASSQGGGDHQPQHF,TGTGCCAGCAGCCAAGGCGGGGGGGATCACCAGCCCCAGCATTTT